The clone carrying this T cell receptor beta chain came up many times. Its antigen is unidentified. The data were taken from a study of neurological immune-mediated disorders. Per the germline V gene, CDR1 is SGHTA and CDR2 is FQGTGA. Losses at the gene ends were 5 bases for V and 4 bases for J; bases not matched to a gene: 4. The CDR3 contains 14 residues. General study results and limits: The highest TCR clonal expansion occurred in HTLV-1-associated myelopathy; multiple sclerosis fell below healthy controls.

The method for making cDNA was 5'RACE, and it used 10-nucleotide random UMIs. Every sequencing run produced over 170 million TCR-beta sequences that came from 15-18 subjects. A single record per CDR3 protein comes from TCRdb applying MiXCR to the 5' RACE reads. The sample has roughly 59,000 distinct CDR3 sequences, roughly 5.6% seen once; the top ten hold 5.6%. Sequenced input: PBMCs. This receptor was taken from a human donor with multiple sclerosis. The donor label of this sample is uncertain. V and J are TRBV7-3 and TRBJ2-2; the match to TRBD2 covers 7 bases. CDR3 sequence reads: CASSTGTITGELFF. The CDR3 DNA reads TGTGCCAGCAGCACCGGGACTATCACCGGGGAGCTGTTTTTT.